The 10 T cell receptor beta chains listed next were all sequenced from one sample in a study of cytomegalovirus exposure and HLA in healthy donors. The PCR employed 60 Vbeta primers together with 13 Jbeta primers. This table comes from immunoSEQ multiplex PCR, and its TCRdb copy is limited to in-frame clones, with some not included. Counted here are about 170,000 clones, about 79% occurring once; the ten biggest clones make up approximately 2.1%. The sequencing sample was made of PBMCs. Source of these receptors: a woman in her fifties or sixties in good health and CMV-seronegative.

This chain connects TRBV28 to TRBJ1-4; 11 bases match TRBD1. The length of the CDR3 is 17 residues. The V and J ends lost 1 base and 5 bases, in that order; junction bases with no gene match: 6. The germline CDR1 and CDR2 sequences are MDHEN and SYDVKM. CDR3 in DNA: TGTGCCAGCAGTTTATCCTCGGGACAGGGGGGCAATGAAAAACTGTTTTTT. It encodes CASSLSSGQGGNEKLFF.

V gene TRBV5-1 combines with J gene TRBJ2-3, with 7 nucleotides matching TRBD2. J gave up 6 bases and V 5 bases, and 9 bases lay outside the gene matches. CDR1 and CDR2 (germline): SGHRS, YFSETQ. The CDR3 runs to 14 residues. CDR3 sequence (DNA): TGCGCCAGCAGACCCCTAACTAGCGTTGATACGCAGTATTTT. Its protein product is CASRPLTSVDTQYF.

The chain joins TRBV5-1 to TRBJ2-5; TRBD2 might be the D (6 bases). The V and J ends lost 4 bases and 2 bases respectively, with 12 bases between them. Germline CDR1 is SGHRS and CDR2 is YFSETQ. The CDR3 extends over 14 amino acids. The CDR3 region has the DNA TGCGCCAGCAGCACCTCCGGGACTCAAGAGACCCAGTACTTC. Its translation is CASSTSGTQETQYF.

In the case of this clone: The same CDR3 can be traced to other DNA sequences in this sample. This rearrangement joins TRBV4-1 to TRBJ1-3, with D perhaps matching TRBD1 (6 bases). The CDR3 extends over 15 amino acids. The V gene's germline CDR1 is MGHRA and CDR2 YSYEKL. V lost 3 bases, J lost 7 bases, and 16 bases lay in between. CDR3 in DNA: TGCGCCAGCAGCCAGCTCACAGGGTTTGGGAACACCATATATTTT. It codes for CASSQLTGFGNTIYF.

The V and J genes are TRBV4-2 and TRBJ2-7; TRBD1 agrees at 7 bases. Germline-derived CDR1 and CDR2 are LGHNA and YNFKEQ. The CDR3 has 17 residues. Trimming removed 0 bases from V and 0 bases from J; junction bases left unmatched: 8. Here the CDR3 reads CASSQDPSAGGSYEQYF. The DNA for the CDR3 is TGTGCCAGCAGCCAAGACCCCTCGGCAGGGGGCTCCTACGAGCAGTACTTC.

The chain couples TRBV7-3 to TRBJ2-1; 8 bases agree with TRBD2. Germline CDR1 and CDR2: SGHTA and FQGTGA. Losses at the gene ends were 2 bases for V and 8 bases for J; bases not matched to a gene: 11. The CDR3 covers 16 residues. The CDR3 DNA reads TGTGCCAGCAGCTTAGGTTTGATAGCGGGAAGGGATGAGCAGTTCTTC. This sequence encodes CASSLGLIAGRDEQFF.

This rearrangement joins TRBV4-2 to TRBJ2-5, with D perhaps matching TRBD1 (5 bases). The J call is uncertain, as TRBJ2-7 better fits the DNA end. The germline gives CDR1 LGHNA, CDR2 YNFKEQ. CDR3 length: 14 residues. The CDR3 loop reads CASSPPGWSYEQYF. CDR3 sequence (DNA): TGTGCCAGCAGCCCCCCAGGGTGGTCCTACGAGCAGTACTTC.

CDR3 bases: TGTGCCAGCAGTTACTCGGACAGCGTGAACACTGAAGCTTTCTTT. Its translation: CASSYSDSVNTEAFF. The chain employs TRBV6-6 and TRBJ1-1; D is possibly TRBD1 (6 bases). This CDR3 is built from 15 residues. With 0 bases removed from V and 0 bases from J, the gap between germline ends came to 8 bases. Germline V gene sequence: CDR1 MNHNY, CDR2 SVGAGI (reference sequence).

The chain joins TRBV29-1 to TRBJ2-1, with TRBD2 matching 10 bases. The CDR3 is 12 residues long. The V and J ends lost 8 bases and 4 bases, in that order; junction bases with no gene match: 2. The germline V gene encodes CDR1 SQVTM and CDR2 ANQGSEA. DNA for the CDR3: TGCAGCTGGACTAGCGGTTACAATGAGCAGTTCTTC. Translated: CSWTSGYNEQFF.

The rearrangement links TRBV27 to TRBJ2-2; TRBD2 matches 10 bases. Trimming cost V 5 bases and J 5 bases; bases outside gene matches: 5. This CDR3 comprises 15 residues. Germline values: CDR1 MNHEY, CDR2 SMNVEV (reference sequence). The CDR3 region is CASSIAGGGTGELFF. The CDR3 DNA reads as TGTGCCAGCAGTATAGCGGGGGGTGGAACCGGGGAGCTGTTTTTT.